Listed here are 17 T cell receptor beta chains from one sample, sequenced in a study of T-cell reconstitution after alpha-beta-depleted transplantation in children. Unique molecular identifiers featured in how the TCRbeta library was prepared. TCRdb re-analysed the PCR reads in MiXCR, keeping a single row per CDR3 protein. The sample contains about 130,000 distinct CDR3 sequences, 9.5% to 10% of which appear only once. Source: PBMCs, mostly from graft donor cells, taken 180 days after TCRalphabeta/CD19-depleted stem cell transplant. These receptors came from a girl less than two years old who had a stem cell transplant for combined immunodeficiency, so the T cells may come from the graft donor.

This clonotype occurred a few times. The CDR3 bases are TGTGCCAGCAGTCCCAGCGGAGACACAGATACGCAGTATTTT. Translating gives CASSPSGDTDTQYF. V is TRBV6-1 and J is TRBJ2-3; D is perhaps TRBD2 (5 bases). The CDR3 runs 14 residues. CDR1 and CDR2 (germline): MNHNS, SASEGT. V was trimmed by 5 bases and J by 2 bases, leaving 11 bases between them.

This clonotype was observed many times. The chain carries TRBV3-1 and TRBJ2-1; D is unclear. Germline V gene sequence: CDR1 LGHDT, CDR2 YNNKEL (reference sequence). The CDR3 is made up of 11 amino acids. The V and J ends lost 4 bases and 7 bases respectively, with 5 bases between them. The CDR3 DNA reads as TGTGCCAGCAGCCGACCGAATGAGCAGTTCTTC. This gives the protein CASSRPNEQFF.

The chain joins TRBV20-1 to TRBJ2-7; a possible D gene is TRBD1 (6 bases). The germline gives CDR1 DFQATT, CDR2 SNEGSKA (reference sequence). CDR3 length: 13 amino acids. Trimming cost V 3 bases and J 7 bases, with 16 bases left between them. CDR3 sequence: CSARGRGVGEQYF. CDR3 nucleotides: TGCAGTGCTAGGGGCAGGGGAGTAGGAGAGCAGTACTTC.

This clonotype was detected only a few times. This CDR3 reads CASSSGLPYNEQFF. The CDR3 bases are TGTGCCAGCAGCTCGGGACTCCCCTACAATGAGCAGTTCTTC. This chain connects TRBV12-3 or TRBV12-4 to TRBJ2-1; perhaps TRBD2 as D (6 bases). This CDR3 is built from 14 residues. The V end lost 6 bases, the J end lost 2 bases, and 11 bases lay between the germline ends.

This clonotype appeared a few times. The chain joins TRBV29-1 to TRBJ2-3; TRBD2 aligns across 12 bases. Germline lookup yields CDR1 SQVTM and CDR2 ANQGSEA. J gave up 0 bases and V 6 bases, and 7 bases lay outside the gene matches. The CDR3 has 16 residues. Written as DNA, the CDR3 is TGCAGCGTGGGACCTAGCGGGGGGGGCAGCACAGATACGCAGTATTTT. Protein sequence: CSVGPSGGGSTDTQYF.

The genes are TRBV29-1 and TRBJ2-7; 7 positions agree with TRBD1. There are 14 residues in the CDR3. CDR1 and CDR2 (germline): SQVTM, ANQGSEA. Germline trimming cut 4 bases from V and 0 bases from J; bases unmatched to any gene: 6. Here the CDR3 reads CSVVGQGDSYEQYF. In nucleotides, the CDR3 is TGCAGCGTTGTTGGTCAGGGGGACTCCTACGAGCAGTACTTC.

This clonotype showed up many times. The rearrangement uses TRBV5-1 and TRBJ1-1; D remains ambiguous. The CDR3 spans 15 residues. The V gene lost 0 bases and the J gene lost 2 bases, with 11 bases spanning the gap. Looked up from germline, CDR1 is SGHRS and CDR2 is YFSETQ. CDR3 loop: CASSLAGVSNTEAFF. CDR3 sequence (DNA): TGCGCCAGCAGCTTGGCCGGAGTCAGTAACACTGAAGCTTTCTTT.

The V call is TRBV20-1, the J call TRBJ2-2, with a possible D match to TRBD1 (7 bases). The CDR3 spans 18 residues. Between the trimmed V and J ends, which lost 6 bases and 2 bases, there was a span of 25 bases. Germline V gene data show CDR1 as DFQATT and CDR2 as SNEGSKA (reference sequence). DNA for the CDR3: TGCAGTGCAGTCTCCCTTTCAGGGGGGAATTCTAACACCGGGGAGCTGTTTTTT. It specifies CSAVSLSGGNSNTGELFF.

V gene TRBV12-3 or TRBV12-4 combines with J gene TRBJ2-7, with a possible D match to TRBD1 (6 bases). The CDR3 extends over 13 amino acids. The V end was cut by 6 bases, the J end by 0 bases, with 9 bases between. This CDR3 reads CASSWGPSYEQYF. Here the CDR3 DNA reads TGTGCCAGCAGCTGGGGGCCCTCCTACGAGCAGTACTTC.

The chain recombines TRBV15 with TRBJ1-1, with a possible D match to TRBD1 (5 bases). The V gene lost 1 base and the J gene lost 1 base, with 7 bases spanning the gap. This CDR3 is built from 14 residues. Germline loops: CDR1 LNHNV, CDR2 YYDKDF (reference sequence). The CDR3 here is CATSRGQKNTEAFF. The CDR3 DNA follows: TGTGCCACCAGCAGAGGACAGAAGAACACTGAAGCTTTCTTT.

The V call is TRBV5-1, the J call TRBJ2-2; 9 bases line up with TRBD1. Germline CDR1 SGHRS, CDR2 YFSETQ. The length of the CDR3 is 16 residues. V shed 5 bases and J 4 bases; nucleotides not matched to a gene: 9. The CDR3 loop reads CASRPGTGRTTGELFF. The CDR3 region has the DNA TGCGCCAGCAGGCCCGGGACAGGGCGGACCACCGGGGAGCTGTTTTTT.

This clonotype was counted only a few times. V is TRBV29-1 and J is TRBJ2-1; D is uncertain. The CDR3 totals 11 residues. Trimming removed 6 bases at V and 2 bases at J, with 5 bases between. Looked up from germline, CDR1 is SQVTM and CDR2 is ANQGSEA. The CDR3 here is CSVVPYNEQFF. The CDR3 DNA follows: TGCAGCGTGGTTCCCTACAATGAGCAGTTCTTC.

The table lists this clonotype with a few counts. The V call is TRBV20-1, the J call TRBJ2-5; D gene ambiguous. Per the germline V gene, CDR1 is DFQATT and CDR2 is SNEGSKA (reference sequence). Trimming stripped 6 bases from V and 5 bases from J, with 13 bases between. This CDR3 contains 12 residues. The CDR3 coding sequence is TGCAGTGCCTCGGCCGAGGCGGAGACCCAGTACTTC. As protein: CSASAEAETQYF.

The rearrangement uses TRBV12-3 or TRBV12-4 and TRBJ2-5; 9 nucleotides align to TRBD1. With V trimmed by 4 bases and J by 1 base, 4 bases remained unmatched. This CDR3 comprises 15 residues. This CDR3 reads CASSSPGQGQETQYF. CDR3 nucleotides: TGTGCCAGCAGTTCACCGGGACAGGGCCAAGAGACCCAGTACTTC.

The table lists this clonotype with a few counts. The J gene is TRBJ2-7, the V gene TRBV5-6; unclear D gene. The CDR3 consists of 11 residues. Germline assignment: CDR1 SGHDT and CDR2 YYEEEE. Trimming removed 5 bases from V and 5 bases from J, with 8 bases in between. CDR3 nucleotide sequence: TGTGCCAGCAGTCGGACCCACGAGCAGTACTTC. Translation: CASSRTHEQYF.

This sequence joins TRBV7-2 and TRBJ2-6, with unresolved D. V gave up 1 base and J gave up 1 base, with 5 bases separating them. The CDR3 loop spans 15 amino acids. The germline CDR1 and CDR2 sequences are SGHTA and FQGNSA. The CDR3 DNA is TGTGCCAGCAGCTTAGAGGTTTCTGGGGCCAACGTCCTGACTTTC. This encodes CASSLEVSGANVLTF.

This clonotype showed up many times. The chain joins TRBV20-1 to TRBJ2-7; possibly TRBD2 for D (6 bases). The CDR3 totals 12 residues. In germline, CDR1 is DFQATT, CDR2 SNEGSKA (reference sequence). The V end lost 3 bases, the J end lost 0 bases, and 6 bases lay between the germline ends. The CDR3 sequence: CSASGSSYEQYF. CDR3 nucleotides: TGCAGTGCTAGCGGGAGCTCCTACGAGCAGTACTTC.